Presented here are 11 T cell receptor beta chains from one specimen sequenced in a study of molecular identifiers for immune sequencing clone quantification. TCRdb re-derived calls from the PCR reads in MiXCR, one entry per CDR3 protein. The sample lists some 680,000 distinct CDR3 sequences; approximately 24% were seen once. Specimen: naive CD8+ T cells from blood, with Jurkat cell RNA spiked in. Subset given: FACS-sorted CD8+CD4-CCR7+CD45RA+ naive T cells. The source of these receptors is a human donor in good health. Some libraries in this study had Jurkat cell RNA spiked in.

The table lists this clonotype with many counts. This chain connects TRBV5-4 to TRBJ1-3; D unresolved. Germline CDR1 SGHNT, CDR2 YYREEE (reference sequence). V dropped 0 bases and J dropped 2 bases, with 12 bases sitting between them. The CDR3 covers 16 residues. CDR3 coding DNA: TGTGCCAGCAGCTTGGTAGGATTTGGACCTGGAAACACCATATATTTT. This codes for CASSLVGFGPGNTIYF.

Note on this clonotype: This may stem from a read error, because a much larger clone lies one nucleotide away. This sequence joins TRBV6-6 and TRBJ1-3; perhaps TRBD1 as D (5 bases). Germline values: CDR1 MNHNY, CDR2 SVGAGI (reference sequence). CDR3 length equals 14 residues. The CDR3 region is CASSSRGSGSTIYF. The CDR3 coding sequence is TGTGCCAGCAGTTCGAGGGGTTCCGGAAGCACCATATATTTT.

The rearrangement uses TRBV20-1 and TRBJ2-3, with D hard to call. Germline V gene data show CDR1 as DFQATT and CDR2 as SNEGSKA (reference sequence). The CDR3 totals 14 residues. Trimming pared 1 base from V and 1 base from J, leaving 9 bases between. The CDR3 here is CSARVRPGTDTQYF. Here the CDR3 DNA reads TGCAGTGCTAGAGTCCGGCCGGGCACAGATACGCAGTATTTT.

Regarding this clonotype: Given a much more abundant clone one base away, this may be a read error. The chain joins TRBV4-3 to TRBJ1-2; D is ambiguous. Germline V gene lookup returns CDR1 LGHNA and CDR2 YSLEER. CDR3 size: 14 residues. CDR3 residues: CASGQVLFTTYYTF. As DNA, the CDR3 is TGCGCCAGCGGCCAAGTTTTGTTTACGACCTACTACACCTTC.

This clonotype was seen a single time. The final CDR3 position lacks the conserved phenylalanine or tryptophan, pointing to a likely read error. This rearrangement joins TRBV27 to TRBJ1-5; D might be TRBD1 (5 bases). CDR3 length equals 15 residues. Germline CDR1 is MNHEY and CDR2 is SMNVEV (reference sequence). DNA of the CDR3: TGTGCCAGCAGTATGACAGTGGAAAGCAATCAGCACCAGCATATT. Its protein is CASSMTVESNQHQHI.

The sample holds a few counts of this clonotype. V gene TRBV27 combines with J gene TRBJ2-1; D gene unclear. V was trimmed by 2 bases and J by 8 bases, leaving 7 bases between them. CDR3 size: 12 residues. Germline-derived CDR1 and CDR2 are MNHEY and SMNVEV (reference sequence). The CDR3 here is CASSLNPDEQFF. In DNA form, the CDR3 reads TGTGCCAGCAGTTTAAATCCCGATGAGCAGTTCTTC.

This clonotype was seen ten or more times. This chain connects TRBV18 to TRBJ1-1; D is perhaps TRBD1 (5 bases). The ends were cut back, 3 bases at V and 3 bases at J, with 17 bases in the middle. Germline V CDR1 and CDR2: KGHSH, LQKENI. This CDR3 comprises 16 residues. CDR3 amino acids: CASSPEDQGLYTEAFF. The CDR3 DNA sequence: TGTGCCAGCTCACCGGAGGATCAGGGTTTATACACTGAAGCTTTCTTT. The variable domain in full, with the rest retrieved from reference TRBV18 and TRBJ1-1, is NAGVMQNPRHLVRRRGQEARLRCSPMKGHSHVYWYRQLPEEGLKFMVYLQKENIIDESGMPKERFSAEFPKEGPSILRIQQVVRGDSAAYFCASSPEDQGLYTEAFFGQGTRLTVV.

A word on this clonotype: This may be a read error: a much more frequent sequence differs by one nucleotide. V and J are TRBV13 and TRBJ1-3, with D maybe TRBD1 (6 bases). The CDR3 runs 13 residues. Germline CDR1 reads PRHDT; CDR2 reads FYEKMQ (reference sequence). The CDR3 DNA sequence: TGTGCCAGCAGCTTGGGACAAGGAAGCACCATATATTTT. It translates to CASSLGQGSTIYF.

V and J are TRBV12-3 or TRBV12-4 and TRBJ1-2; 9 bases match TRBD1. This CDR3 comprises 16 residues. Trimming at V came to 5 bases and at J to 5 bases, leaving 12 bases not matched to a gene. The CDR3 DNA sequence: TGTGCCAGCAGTCGGGCCGGGGACAGGGTAAAATATGGCTACACCTTC. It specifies CASSRAGDRVKYGYTF.

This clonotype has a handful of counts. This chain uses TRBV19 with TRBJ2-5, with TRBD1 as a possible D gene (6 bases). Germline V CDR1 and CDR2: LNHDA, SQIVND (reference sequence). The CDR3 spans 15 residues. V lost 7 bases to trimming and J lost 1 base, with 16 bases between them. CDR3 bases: TGTGCCAGTACCCTCACCAGCAGGGGCCAAGAGACCCAGTACTTC. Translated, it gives CASTLTSRGQETQYF.

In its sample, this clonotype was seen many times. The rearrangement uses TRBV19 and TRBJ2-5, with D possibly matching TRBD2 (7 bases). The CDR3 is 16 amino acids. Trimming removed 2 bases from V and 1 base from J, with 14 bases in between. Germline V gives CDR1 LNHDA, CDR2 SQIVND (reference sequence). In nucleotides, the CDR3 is TGTGCCAGTAGTATATCTCGGGGGGCGATCCAAGAGACCCAGTACTTC. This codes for CASSISRGAIQETQYF.